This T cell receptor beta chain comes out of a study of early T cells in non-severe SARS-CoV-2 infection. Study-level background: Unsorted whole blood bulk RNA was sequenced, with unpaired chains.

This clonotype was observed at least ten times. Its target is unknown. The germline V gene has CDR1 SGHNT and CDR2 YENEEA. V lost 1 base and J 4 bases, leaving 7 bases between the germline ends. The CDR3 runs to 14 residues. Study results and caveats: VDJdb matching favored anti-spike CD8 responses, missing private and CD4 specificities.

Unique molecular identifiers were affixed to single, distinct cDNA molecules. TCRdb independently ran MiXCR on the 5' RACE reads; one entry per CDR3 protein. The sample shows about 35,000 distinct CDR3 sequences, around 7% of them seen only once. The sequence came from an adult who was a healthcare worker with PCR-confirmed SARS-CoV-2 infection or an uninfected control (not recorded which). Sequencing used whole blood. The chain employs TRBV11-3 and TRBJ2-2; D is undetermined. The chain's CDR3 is CASSLASLTGELFF. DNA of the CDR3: TGTGCCAGCAGCTTAGCCTCACTCACCGGGGAGCTGTTTTTT.